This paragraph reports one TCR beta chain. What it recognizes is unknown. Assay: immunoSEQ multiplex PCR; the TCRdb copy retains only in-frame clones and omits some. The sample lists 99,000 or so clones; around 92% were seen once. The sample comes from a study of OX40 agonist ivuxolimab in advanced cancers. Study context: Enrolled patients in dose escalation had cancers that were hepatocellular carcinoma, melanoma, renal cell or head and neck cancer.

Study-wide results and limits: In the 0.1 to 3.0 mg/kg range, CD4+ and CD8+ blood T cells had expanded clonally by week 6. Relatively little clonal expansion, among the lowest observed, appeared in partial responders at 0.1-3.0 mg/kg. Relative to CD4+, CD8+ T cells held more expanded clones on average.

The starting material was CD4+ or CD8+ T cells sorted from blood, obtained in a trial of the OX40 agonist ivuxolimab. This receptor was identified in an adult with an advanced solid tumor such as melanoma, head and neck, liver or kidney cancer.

CDR3 sequence reads: CASSLELNNEQFF. CDR3 coding DNA: TGTGCCAGCAGCTTAGAACTAAACAATGAGCAGTTCTTC. V is TRBV7-9 and J is TRBJ2-1; D is uncertain. The CDR3 is 13 residues long. Germline V gene data show CDR1 as SEHNR and CDR2 as FQNEAQ (reference sequence). The ends were cut back, 1 base at V and 5 bases at J, with 6 bases in the middle.